This T cell receptor beta chain was profiled in a study of T cells in Graves' hyperthyroidism and ophthalmopathy. TCR beta CDR3 region amplification was performed from RNA transcripts. TCR CDR3 underwent first-round RT-PCR with the HTBI primer set. A single record per CDR3 protein comes from TCRdb applying MiXCR to the multiplex PCR reads. The table has hundreds of thousands of distinct CDR3 sequences, 15% to 20% seen once. Under 12 ml fresh peripheral blood yielded the PBMCs. Study-wide results and limits: A model of 13 V-J pairs discriminated ophthalmopathy from stable hyperthyroidism.

This clonotype was counted many times. Its antigen is as yet unknown. What was sequenced was blood. The sequence derives from a woman aged 60-75 years with Graves' ophthalmopathy.

CDR3 protein: CASSYLGQGGYEQYF. As DNA, the CDR3 is TGTGCCAGCAGTTACTTGGGACAGGGCGGCTACGAGCAGTACTTC. J is TRBJ2-7 and V is TRBV6-2 or TRBV6-3, with 9 positions matching TRBD1. V dropped 1 base and J dropped 3; count of bases not matched to a gene: 4. The CDR3 consists of 15 residues. CDR1 and CDR2 (germline): MNHEY, SVGEGT.